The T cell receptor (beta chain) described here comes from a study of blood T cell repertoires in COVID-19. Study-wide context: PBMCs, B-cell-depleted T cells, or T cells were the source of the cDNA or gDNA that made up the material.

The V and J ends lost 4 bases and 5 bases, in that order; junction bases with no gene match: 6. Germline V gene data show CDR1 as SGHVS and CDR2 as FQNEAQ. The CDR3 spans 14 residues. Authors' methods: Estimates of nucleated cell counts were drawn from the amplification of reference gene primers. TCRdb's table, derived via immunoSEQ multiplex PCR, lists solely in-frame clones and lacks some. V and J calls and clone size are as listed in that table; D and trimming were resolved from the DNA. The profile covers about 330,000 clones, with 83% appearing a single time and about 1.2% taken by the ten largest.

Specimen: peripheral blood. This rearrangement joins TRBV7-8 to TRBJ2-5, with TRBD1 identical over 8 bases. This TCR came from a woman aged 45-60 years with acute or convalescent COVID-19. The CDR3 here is CASSSRTGRETQYF. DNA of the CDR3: TGTGCCAGCAGCTCCCGGACAGGGAGGGAGACCCAGTACTTC.